Presented here are 25 T cell receptor beta chains from one specimen sequenced in a study of human thymus T cells. Sequenced by immunoSEQ multiplex PCR; TCRdb stores in-frame clones only, minus some. Among more than 70,000 clones listed, just over 95% were seen once. Corrective heart surgery yielded resections, and these provided the thymus tissue. The sequencing sample was made of thymus tissue. The source of these receptors is a boy younger than two with a congenital heart defect but otherwise immunologically healthy.

The V call is TRBV15, the J call TRBJ1-2; tentative D call: TRBD1 (6 bases). V dropped 0 bases and J dropped 6 bases, with 8 bases sitting between them. Per the germline V gene, CDR1 is LNHNV and CDR2 is YYDKDF (reference sequence). The CDR3 has 13 amino acids. CDR3: CATSRDGQNGYTF. DNA for the CDR3: TGTGCCACCAGCAGAGATGGACAGAATGGCTACACCTTC.

The J gene is TRBJ2-6, the V gene TRBV27; TRBD2 might be the D (5 bases). The CDR3 sequence is 15 residues long. The germline V gene has CDR1 MNHEY and CDR2 SMNVEV (reference sequence). V shed 2 bases and J shed 0 bases, with 5 bases lying between them. The CDR3 DNA is TGTGCCAGCAGTTTAGAGGGCTCTGGGGCCAACGTCCTGACTTTC. This sequence encodes CASSLEGSGANVLTF.

The V and J genes are TRBV7-6 and TRBJ2-7; the D call may be TRBD1 or TRBD2 (6 bases each). CDR3 length: 16 amino acids. Trimming cost V 3 bases and J 3 bases, with 18 bases left between them. Germline CDR1 is SGHVS and CDR2 is FNYEAQ. CDR3 bases: TGTGCCAGCAGCTTGGTAACAGGGACTCCTGTCTACGAGCAGTACTTC. Its translation is CASSLVTGTPVYEQYF.

V and J are TRBV27 and TRBJ1-2, with D tentatively TRBD1 (6 bases). Germline lookup yields CDR1 MNHEY and CDR2 SMNVEV (reference sequence). CDR3 length: 12 amino acids. The V end lost 4 bases, the J end lost 14 bases, and 17 bases lay between the germline ends. The CDR3 DNA is TGTGCCAGCAGTTCCTCTACAGGGCCAAGGACCTTC. The encoded protein is CASSSSTGPRTF.

The V and J genes are TRBV6-5 and TRBJ2-6; no clear D gene. Germline V gene lookup returns CDR1 MNHEY and CDR2 SVGAGI. CDR3 size: 14 residues. V dropped 5 bases and J dropped 0 bases, with 5 bases sitting between them. The CDR3 is CASSRSSGANVLTF. Written as DNA, the CDR3 is TGTGCCAGCAGTCGGAGCTCTGGGGCCAACGTCCTGACTTTC.

The J gene is TRBJ1-1, the V gene TRBV7-2; D is perhaps TRBD1 (6 bases). With 2 bases removed from V and 4 bases from J, the gap between germline ends came to 23 bases. This CDR3 is built from 18 residues. Per the germline V gene, CDR1 is SGHTA and CDR2 is FQGNSA. The CDR3 loop reads CASSLKDWGRRRGTEAFF. The DNA of the CDR3 is TGTGCCAGCAGCTTAAAAGATTGGGGGCGACGGAGGGGCACTGAAGCTTTCTTT.

The J gene is TRBJ2-7, the V gene TRBV19; 7 bases map to TRBD1. The CDR3 has 14 amino acids. Trimming at V came to 5 bases and at J to 0 bases, leaving 4 bases not matched to a gene. From germline, CDR1 is LNHDA and CDR2 SQIVND (reference sequence). CDR3: CASSEGTASYEQYF. CDR3 in DNA: TGTGCCAGTAGTGAGGGGACAGCCTCCTACGAGCAGTACTTC.

CDR3 amino acids: CATSRGIGTDRGLGDTQYF. DNA of the CDR3: TGTGCCACCAGCAGAGGGATAGGGACCGACAGGGGGCTAGGGGATACGCAGTATTTT. The chain has TRBV15 and TRBJ2-3; 10 nucleotides align to TRBD1. Unmatched junction bases numbered 16, after V lost 1 base and J lost 6 bases. Germline V gives CDR1 LNHNV, CDR2 YYDKDF (reference sequence). The CDR3 consists of 19 residues.

This clone was detected only once. The chain carries TRBV25-1 and TRBJ2-3; D perhaps matches TRBD2 (6 bases). CDR1 and CDR2 (germline): MGHDK, SYGVNS. This CDR3 spans 16 amino acids. V dropped 4 bases and J dropped 3 bases, with 17 bases sitting between them. The CDR3, as DNA: TGTGCCAGCAGTGCCGTTGGGGACTGGGTGACAGATACGCAGTATTTT. Protein product: CASSAVGDWVTDTQYF. The entire variable domain, with the rest obtained from reference TRBV25-1 and TRBJ2-3, is as follows: EADIYQTPRYLVIGTGKKITLECSQTMGHDKMYWYQQDPGMELHLIHYSYGVNSTEKGDLSSESTVSRIRTEHFPLTLESARPSHTSQYLCASSAVGDWVTDTQYFGPGTRLTVL.

On this clone: One end of the junction fails to match germline, which may point to a read error. The chain's CDR3 is CASSLAPPLSSRSSSEQYF. CDR3 nucleotides: TGTGCCAGCAGCTTAGCGCCCCCCCTTAGTAGCCGCTCCTCCTCCGAGCAGTACTTC. This chain links TRBV7-8 with TRBJ2-7; D not resolved. Germline V gives CDR1 SGHVS, CDR2 FQNEAQ. The CDR3 totals 19 residues.

This rearrangement joins TRBV11-2 to TRBJ2-1; no clear D. The V gene's germline CDR1 is SGHAT and CDR2 FQNNGV. The CDR3 runs 12 residues. V was clipped by 1 base and J by 4 bases, with 2 bases between them. The CDR3 nucleotides read TGTGCCAGCAGCTTAGGGTACAATGAGCAGTTCTTC. Protein sequence: CASSLGYNEQFF.

This clone occurred once. This chain uses TRBV11-3 with TRBJ1-1; 9 bases agree with TRBD1. The CDR3 length is 20 residues. CDR1 SGHNT and CDR2 YENEEA come from the germline V gene. V trimming: 4 bases; J trimming: 5 bases; junction bases outside the gene matches: 23. CDR3 bases: TGTGCCAGCAGCTCTATTACCCGGGACAGGGTCAAAGGGAACGGGACTGAAGCTTTCTTT. It is translated as CASSSITRDRVKGNGTEAFF.

This sequence joins TRBV4-2 and TRBJ2-7; maybe TRBD2 (6 bases). CDR3 length: 17 residues. The germline V and J ends were trimmed by 1 base and 0 bases, with 16 bases remaining between them. Germline V gives CDR1 LGHNA, CDR2 YNFKEQ. The CDR3 is CASSQVGGREISYEQYF. CDR3 in DNA: TGTGCCAGCAGCCAAGTGGGGGGACGAGAAATCTCCTACGAGCAGTACTTC.

The chain links TRBV7-2 to TRBJ1-3; 9 nucleotides align to TRBD1. This CDR3 is 15 amino acids long. Germline V gives CDR1 SGHTA, CDR2 FQGNSA. V was clipped by 5 bases and J by 7 bases; unmatched bases: 9. The CDR3, as DNA: TGTGCCAGCAGCGGGGAGGGACAGGGAAGGAACACCATATATTTT. Its protein product is CASSGEGQGRNTIYF. The variable domain in full, with the rest retrieved from reference TRBV7-2 and TRBJ1-3, is GAGVSQSPSNKVTEKGKDVELRCDPISGHTALYWYRQSLGQGLEFLIYFQGNSAPDKSGLPSDRFSAERTGGSVSTLTIQRTQQEDSAVYLCASSGEGQGRNTIYFGEGSWLTVV.

The chain combines TRBV11-2 with TRBJ2-7; TRBD2 matches at 12 bases. The CDR3 has 19 amino acids. The V gene end was trimmed by 4 bases and the J gene end by 0 bases; junction bases not matched to a gene: 13. The germline CDR1 and CDR2 sequences are SGHAT and FQNNGV. The CDR3 nucleotides read TGTGCCAGCAGCTACCGACGGACTAGCGGGGTATATACCTCCTACGAGCAGTACTTC. Its translation: CASSYRRTSGVYTSYEQYF.

This chain joins TRBV9 and TRBJ2-7; 10 bases agree with TRBD1. CDR3 size: 14 residues. The J segment lost 8 bases and the V segment lost 6 bases, leaving 11 bases of the junction unmatched. Per the germline V gene, CDR1 is SGDLS and CDR2 is YYNGEE. DNA for the CDR3: TGTGCCAGCACCACCGGGACAGGGGATCCCAAGCAGTACTTC. Protein: CASTTGTGDPKQYF.

The chain has TRBV27 and TRBJ2-7; 8 bases are shared with TRBD1. The ends lost 4 bases at V and 0 bases at J; junction bases unmatched: 8. This CDR3 is built from 16 residues. Looked up from germline, CDR1 is MNHEY and CDR2 is SMNVEV (reference sequence). As DNA, the CDR3 is TGTGCCAGCAGTTCCCGGGGACAGGAATCCTCCTACGAGCAGTACTTC. Its translation: CASSSRGQESSYEQYF.

The rearrangement uses TRBV4-3 and TRBJ1-2; 9 nucleotides agree with TRBD1. The length of the CDR3 is 17 residues. Trimming at V came to 2 bases and at J to 6 bases, leaving 13 bases not matched to a gene. Germline CDR1 LGHNA, CDR2 YSLEER. The CDR3 DNA reads as TGCGCCAGCAGCCAACTCTTCCCGGGACAGGGTAAAAATGGCTACACCTTC. The encoded protein is CASSQLFPGQGKNGYTF.

The J gene is TRBJ2-2, the V gene TRBV27; D is possibly TRBD2 (6 bases). Between the trimmed V and J ends, which lost 0 bases and 1 base, there was a span of 9 bases. The CDR3 is 16 amino acids. CDR1 is MNHEY, CDR2 SMNVEV, per germline (reference sequence). Here the CDR3 reads CASSLSWGLNTGELFF. DNA of the CDR3: TGTGCCAGCAGTTTATCTTGGGGACTGAACACCGGGGAGCTGTTTTTT.

The rearrangement joins TRBV27 to TRBJ1-1; D is possibly TRBD1 (6 bases). The CDR3 loop spans 16 amino acids. Germline assignment: CDR1 MNHEY and CDR2 SMNVEV (reference sequence). Trimming took 3 bases from V and 0 from J, leaving 14 bases between them. The CDR3 DNA sequence: TGTGCCAGCAGTTTCCACAGGGAGGGGATGAACACTGAAGCTTTCTTT. Protein: CASSFHREGMNTEAFF.

J is TRBJ1-4 and V is TRBV6-1; possibly TRBD1 for D (5 bases). The length of the CDR3 is 16 residues. V gave up 3 bases and J gave up 4 bases, with 15 bases separating them. In germline, CDR1 is MNHNS, CDR2 SASEGT. This CDR3 reads CASSDTWGGINEKLFF. As DNA, the CDR3 is TGTGCCAGCAGTGACACGTGGGGGGGTATTAATGAAAAACTGTTTTTT.

The chain employs TRBV4-2 and TRBJ2-6; TRBD2 agrees at 8 bases. CDR1 is LGHNA and CDR2 is YNFKEQ in the germline V gene. V lost 0 bases to trimming and J lost 3 bases; unmatched junction nucleotides: 16. The CDR3 is 21 amino acids. As DNA, the CDR3 is TGTGCCAGCAGCCAAGATTCTGGACGGGGGGGCCTCGAGTATGGGGCCAACGTCCTGACTTTC. Its translation: CASSQDSGRGGLEYGANVLTF.

The chain links TRBV10-3 to TRBJ1-1; the D is unclear. CDR1 and CDR2 from the germline V gene are ENHRY and SYGVKD. The CDR3 length is 13 residues. Trimming cost V 3 bases and J 2 bases, with 7 bases left between them. CDR3 DNA: TGTGCCATCAGTGAACTATTTAACACTGAAGCTTTCTTT. This sequence encodes CAISELFNTEAFF.

The chain recombines TRBV7-2 with TRBJ2-1; 14 bases are a match to TRBD2. V was pared by 5 bases and J by 10 bases, with 10 bases of the junction left unmatched. Germline V gene lookup returns CDR1 SGHTA and CDR2 FQGNSA. The CDR3 totals 16 residues. The CDR3 protein is CASSGRLAGGLGEQFF. The DNA for the CDR3 is TGTGCCAGCAGCGGAAGACTAGCGGGGGGGCTAGGAGAGCAGTTCTTC.

This chain joins TRBV11-3 and TRBJ1-2; D possibly corresponds to TRBD1 (6 bases). From germline, CDR1 is SGHNT and CDR2 YENEEA. V lost 6 bases and J lost 5, with 19 bases in between. This CDR3 is built from 15 residues. CDR3: CASSSGSGAGYGYTF. The CDR3 DNA sequence: TGTGCCAGCAGTTCAGGCTCAGGGGCTGGTTATGGCTACACCTTC.